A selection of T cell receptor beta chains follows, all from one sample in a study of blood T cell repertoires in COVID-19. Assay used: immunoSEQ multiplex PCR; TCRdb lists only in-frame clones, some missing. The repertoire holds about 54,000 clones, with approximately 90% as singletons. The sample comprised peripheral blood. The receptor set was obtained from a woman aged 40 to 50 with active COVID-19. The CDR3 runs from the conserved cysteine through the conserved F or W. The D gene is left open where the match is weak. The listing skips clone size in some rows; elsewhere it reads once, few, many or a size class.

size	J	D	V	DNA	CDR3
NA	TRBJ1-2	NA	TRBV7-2	TGTGCCAGCAGCTTAGGAGGGCAGACATATGGCTACACCTTC	CASSLGGQTYGYTF
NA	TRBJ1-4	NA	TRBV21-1	TGTGCCAGCAGCAATCTACGCCTGACGCAGGGGCATGAAAAACTGTTTTTT	CASSNLRLTQGHEKLFF
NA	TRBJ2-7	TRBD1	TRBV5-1	TGCGCCAGCAGCGGGCAGGGGGCGTACGAGCAGTACTTC	CASSGQGAYEQYF
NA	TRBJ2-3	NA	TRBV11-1	TGTGCCAGCAGCCCAGCCGACAGGCCCCTCACAGATACGCAGTATTTT	CASSPADRPLTDTQYF
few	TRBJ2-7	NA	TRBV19	TGTGCCAGTAGTATAGCCCCGACAGGCTCCTACGAGCAGTACTTC	CASSIAPTGSYEQYF
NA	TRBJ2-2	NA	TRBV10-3	TGTGCCACTAGACGAGGCGGGGAGCTGTTTTTT	CATRRGGELFF
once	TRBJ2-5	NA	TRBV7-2	TGTGCCAGCAGCCCCTACCCCAGGGGTGGGTATCGAGAGACCCAGTACTTC	CASSPYPRGGYRETQYF
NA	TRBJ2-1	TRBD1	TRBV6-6	TGTGCCAGCAGTTCAGGGACAGGGGGCCACTACAATGAGCAGTTCTTC	CASSSGTGGHYNEQFF
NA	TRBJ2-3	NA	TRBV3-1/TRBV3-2	TGTGCCAGCAGCCCCGCGGCGGGGTTCCGCACAGATACGCAGTATTTT	CASSPAAGFRTDTQYF
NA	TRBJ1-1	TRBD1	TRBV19	TGTGCCAGTAGTTCGGGACAGGTGAACACTGAAGCTTTCTTT	CASSSGQVNTEAFF
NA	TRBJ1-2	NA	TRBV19	TGTGCCAGTACCTATGGCGGTAATCATCTTGGCTACACCTTC	CASTYGGNHLGYTF
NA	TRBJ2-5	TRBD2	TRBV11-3	TGTGCCAGCAGCTTAGGTTTCCGTAGCGGGGGGGCCCGCGCGGAGACCCAGTACTTC	CASSLGFRSGGARAETQYF
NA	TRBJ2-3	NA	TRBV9	TGTGCCAGCAGCCTTCTCACAGATACGCAGTATTTT	CASSLLTDTQYF
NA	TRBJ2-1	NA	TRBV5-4	TGTGCCAGCAGCTTGGGACAAAGCTCCTACAATGAGCAGTTCTTC	CASSLGQSSYNEQFF
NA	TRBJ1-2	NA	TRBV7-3	TGTGCCAGCAGCCGCCCCGCAGGGATTGGCTACACCTTC	CASSRPAGIGYTF
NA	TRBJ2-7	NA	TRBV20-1	TGCAGTGTCGGACAAGGGCGAGAGCAGTACTTC	CSVGQGREQYF
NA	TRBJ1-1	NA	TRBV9	TGTGCCAGCAGCGCCCGTAGTGACACTGAAGCTTTCTTT	CASSARSDTEAFF
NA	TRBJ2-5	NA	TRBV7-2	TGTGCCAGCAGGGGCCACAGAACTCTTCAAGAGACCCAGTACTTC	CASRGHRTLQETQYF
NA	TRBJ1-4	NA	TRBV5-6	TGTGCCAGCAGCTGGAGAGTCCTAAAGGATGAAAAACTGTTTTTT	CASSWRVLKDEKLFF
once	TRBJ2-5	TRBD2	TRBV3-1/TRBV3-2	TGTGCCAGCAGCCAGCAGCGGGAGCAAGAGACCCAGTACTTC	CASSQQREQETQYF
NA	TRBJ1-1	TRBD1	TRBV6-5	TGTGCCACCTCCCTCGACAGGGCGAGGACTGAAGCTTTCTTT	CATSLDRARTEAFF
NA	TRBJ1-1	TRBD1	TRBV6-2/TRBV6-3	TGTGCCAGCAGTTACATCAGGGGGCAGGAGAACACTGAAGCTTTCTTT	CASSYIRGQENTEAFF
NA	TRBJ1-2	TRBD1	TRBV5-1	TGCGCCAGCAGCTCAAAGACGGACAGGGTTGGAAGCTATGGTGGCTACACCTTC	CASSSKTDRVGSYGGYTF